The rows below give T cell receptor beta chains drawn from one sample of a study of regulatory T cells in long-lasting Graves disease. TCRdb reprocessed the multiplex PCR reads with MiXCR, giving one entry per CDR3 protein. The sample lists under 450,000 distinct CDR3 sequences, around 20% occurring once. The sequencing here drew on peripheral blood mononuclear cells (PBMCs), taken when the disease was refractory, from a patient treated with antithyroid drugs. The receptors originated from a female donor with Graves disease. Each CDR3 is given with its conserved first and last residue. The D gene is left open where the match is weak. Clone size is shown for a subset of rows, as once, few, many or a class of expanded clone.

>TRBV15|TRBJ1-1|NA|many
TGTGCCACCAGCGCAGGTTCTCTGACGGTGAACACTGAAGCTTTCTTT
CATSAGSLTVNTEAFF
>TRBV28|TRBJ2-7|NA|few
TGTGCCAGCAGCGAGACCGGGACAACTTACGAGCAGTACTTC
CASSETGTTYEQYF
>TRBV20-1|TRBJ2-7|NA|NA
TGCAGTGCTAGCCCTGCCGGAGCCTACGAGCAGTACTTC
CSASPAGAYEQYF
>TRBV28|TRBJ2-6|TRBD1|many
TGTGCCAGCAGTCCTCAGGGACAGGCCCGCTCTGGGGCCAACGTCCTGACTTTC
CASSPQGQARSGANVLTF
>TRBV2|TRBJ1-4|TRBD1|many
TGTGCCAGCAGTCAACAGGGGGCCGCGGGAAAACTGTTTTTT
CASSQQGAAGKLFF
>TRBV2|TRBJ1-2|TRBD1|many
TGTGCCAGCAGGGGGGACAGTGTAAACTATGGCTACACCTTC
CASRGDSVNYGYTF
>TRBV20-1|TRBJ2-6|NA|NA
TGCAGTGCTAGTATACAGGACTCTGGGGCCAACGTCCTGACTTTC
CSASIQDSGANVLTF
>TRBV13|TRBJ2-7|NA|many
TGTGCCAGCAGCTTAGGACTAGAATCCTACGAGCAGTACTTC
CASSLGLESYEQYF
>TRBV12-3/TRBV12-4|TRBJ2-5|NA|NA
TGTGCCAGCAGTAGGGACCACCCGGAGACCCAGTACTTC
CASSRDHPETQYF
>TRBV28|TRBJ2-7|NA|NA
TGTGCCAGCAGTTTACGGGACAACTCCTACGAGCAGTGCTTC
CASSLRDNSYEQCF
>TRBV28|TRBJ1-1|NA|many
TGTGCCAGCCATTCGGGGCGGGAAATTGGAGCTTTCTTT
CASHSGREIGAFF
>TRBV6-1|TRBJ1-1|NA|many
TGTGCCAGCAGTGAACAGCGAGCTTTCTTT
CASSEQRAFF
>TRBV10-3|TRBJ2-7|NA|NA
TGTGCCATCAGTGAGACGCAGGGCTACGAGCAGTACTTC
CAISETQGYEQYF